This T cell receptor beta chain was documented in a study of T cell changes during pregnancy in multiple sclerosis. Data came from immunoSEQ multiplex PCR; TCRdb stores just in-frame clones and leaves some out. Of around 69,000 clones in the sample, 90% were seen once. The CDR3 loop spans 14 amino acids. In germline, CDR1 is MNHEY, CDR2 SVGAGI. J lost 2 bases, V lost 2 bases, and 1 base had no gene match. Remarks on this clone: Other DNA sequences in the same sample also yield this CDR3.

The sequenced sample was peripheral blood, obtained in the second trimester of pregnancy. V is TRBV6-5 and J is TRBJ2-7, with 9 bases that match TRBD1. The sequence was collected from a female donor in good health, enrolled as a control in a pregnancy study. The CDR3 sequence is CASSYGTGTYEQYF. Written as DNA, the CDR3 is TGTGCCAGCAGTTACGGGACAGGGACCTACGAGCAGTACTTC.